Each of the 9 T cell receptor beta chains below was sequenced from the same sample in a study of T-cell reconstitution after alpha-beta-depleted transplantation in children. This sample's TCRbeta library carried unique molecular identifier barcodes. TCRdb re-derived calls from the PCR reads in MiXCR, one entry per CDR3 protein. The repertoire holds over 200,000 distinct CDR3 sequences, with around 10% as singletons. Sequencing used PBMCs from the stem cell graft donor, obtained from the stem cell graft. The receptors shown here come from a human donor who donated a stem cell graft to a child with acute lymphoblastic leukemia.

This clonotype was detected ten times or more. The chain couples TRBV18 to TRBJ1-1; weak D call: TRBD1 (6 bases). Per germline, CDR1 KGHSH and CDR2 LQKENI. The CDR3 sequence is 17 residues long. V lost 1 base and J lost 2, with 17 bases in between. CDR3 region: CASSPLNAGQLNTEAFF. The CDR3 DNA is TGTGCCAGCTCACCACTGAACGCAGGACAGCTCAACACTGAAGCTTTCTTT. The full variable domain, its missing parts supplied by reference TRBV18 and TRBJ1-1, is NAGVMQNPRHLVRRRGQEARLRCSPMKGHSHVYWYRQLPEEGLKFMVYLQKENIIDESGMPKERFSAEFPKEGPSILRIQQVVRGDSAAYFCASSPLNAGQLNTEAFFGQGTRLTVV.

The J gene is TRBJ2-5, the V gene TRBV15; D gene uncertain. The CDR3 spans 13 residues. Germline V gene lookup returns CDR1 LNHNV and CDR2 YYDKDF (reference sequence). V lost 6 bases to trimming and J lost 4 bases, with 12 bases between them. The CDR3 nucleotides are TGTGCCACCAGTCGCGGACGTCGAGAGACCCAGTACTTC. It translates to CATSRGRRETQYF.

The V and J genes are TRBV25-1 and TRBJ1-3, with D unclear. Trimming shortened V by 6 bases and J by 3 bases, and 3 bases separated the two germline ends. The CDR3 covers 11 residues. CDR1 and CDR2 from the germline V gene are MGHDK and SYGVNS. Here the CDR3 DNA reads TGTGCCAGCAGAATTGGAAACACCATATATTTT. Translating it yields CASRIGNTIYF.

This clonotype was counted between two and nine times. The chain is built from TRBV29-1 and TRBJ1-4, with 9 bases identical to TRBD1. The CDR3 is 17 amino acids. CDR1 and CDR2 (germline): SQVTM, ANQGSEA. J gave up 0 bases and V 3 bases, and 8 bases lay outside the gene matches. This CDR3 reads CSVEPHRGPPTNEKLFF. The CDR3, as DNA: TGCAGCGTTGAGCCCCACAGGGGGCCCCCAACTAATGAAAAACTGTTTTTT.

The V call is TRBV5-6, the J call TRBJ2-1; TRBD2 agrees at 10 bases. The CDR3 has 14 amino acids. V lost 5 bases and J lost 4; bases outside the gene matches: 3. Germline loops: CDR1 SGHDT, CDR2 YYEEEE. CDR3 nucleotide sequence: TGTGCCAGCAGAATACTAGCGGGGTACAATGAGCAGTTCTTC. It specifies CASRILAGYNEQFF.

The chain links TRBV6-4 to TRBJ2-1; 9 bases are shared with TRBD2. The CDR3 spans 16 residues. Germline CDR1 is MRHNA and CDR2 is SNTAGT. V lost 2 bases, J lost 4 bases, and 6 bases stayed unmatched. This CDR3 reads CASSDHFSGGYNEQFF. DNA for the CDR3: TGTGCCAGCAGTGACCACTTTAGCGGGGGTTACAATGAGCAGTTCTTC.

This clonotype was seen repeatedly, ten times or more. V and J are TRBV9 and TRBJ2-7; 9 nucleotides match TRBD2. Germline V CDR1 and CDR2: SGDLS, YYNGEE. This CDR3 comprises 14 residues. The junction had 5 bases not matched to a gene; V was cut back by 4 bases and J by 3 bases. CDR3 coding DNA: TGTGCCAGCAGCATGGGACTAGCTATCTACGAGCAGTACTTC. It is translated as CASSMGLAIYEQYF.

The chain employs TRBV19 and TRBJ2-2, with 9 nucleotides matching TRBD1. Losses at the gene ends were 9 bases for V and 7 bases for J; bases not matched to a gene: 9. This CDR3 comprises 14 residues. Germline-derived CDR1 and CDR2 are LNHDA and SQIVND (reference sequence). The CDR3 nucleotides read TGTGCCAGCTCCGGGACAGGGTACAGCGGGGAGCTGTTTTTT. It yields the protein CASSGTGYSGELFF.

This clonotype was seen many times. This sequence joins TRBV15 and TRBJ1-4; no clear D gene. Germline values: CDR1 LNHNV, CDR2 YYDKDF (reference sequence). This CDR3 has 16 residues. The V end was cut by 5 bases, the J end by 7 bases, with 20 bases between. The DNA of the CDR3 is TGTGCCACCAGCGAAACGCGGGCGGCGGGTAGTGAAAAACTGTTTTTT. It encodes CATSETRAAGSEKLFF. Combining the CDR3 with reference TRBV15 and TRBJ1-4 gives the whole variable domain DAMVIQNPRYQVTQFGKPVTLSCSQTLNHNVMYWYQQKSSQAPKLLFHYYDKDFNNEADTPDNFQSRRPNTSFCFLDIRSPGLGDTAMYLCATSETRAAGSEKLFFGSGTQLSVL.